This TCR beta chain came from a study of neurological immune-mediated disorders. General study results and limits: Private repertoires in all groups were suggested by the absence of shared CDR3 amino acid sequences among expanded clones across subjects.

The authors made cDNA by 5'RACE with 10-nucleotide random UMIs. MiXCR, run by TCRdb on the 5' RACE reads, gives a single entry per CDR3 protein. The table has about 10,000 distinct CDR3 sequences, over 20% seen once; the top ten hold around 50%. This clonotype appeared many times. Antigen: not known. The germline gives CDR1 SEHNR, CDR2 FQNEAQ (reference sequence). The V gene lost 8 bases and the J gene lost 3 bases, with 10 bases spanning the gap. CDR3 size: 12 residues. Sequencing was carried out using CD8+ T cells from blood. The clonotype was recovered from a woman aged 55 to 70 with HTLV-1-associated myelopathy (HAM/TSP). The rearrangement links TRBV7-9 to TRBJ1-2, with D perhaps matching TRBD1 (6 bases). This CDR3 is CASEGGYYGYTF. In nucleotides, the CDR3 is TGTGCCAGCGAGGGGGGGTACTATGGCTACACCTTC.